This is a list of T cell receptor beta chains from one sample in a study of T cell responses to AZD1222 COVID-19 vaccine. Generated by immunoSEQ multiplex PCR, the TCRdb table keeps only in-frame clones and is missing some. The table includes about 100,000 clones, around 90% detected once. The sequencing used peripheral blood, collected on day 0 of AZD1222 vaccination. The origin of the receptors is an adult in good health. Each CDR3 is given with its conserved first and last residue. A D gene is named only where the DNA matches it firmly. Rows give clone size only sometimes, using once, few, many, or a class for an expanded clone.

CASSQAALTGPTNTGELFF,TGCGCCAGCAGCCAAGCCGCTCTGACAGGTCCAACGAACACCGGGGAGCTGTTTTTT,TRBJ2-2,TRBV4-1,.,.
CASSQVPAWEQFF,TGTGCCAGCAGCCAAGTCCCCGCATGGGAGCAGTTCTTC,TRBJ2-1,TRBV14,.,.
CASSLAGTGDKGYTF,TGTGCCAGCAGTCTCGCGGGAACAGGGGACAAGGGCTACACCTTC,TRBJ1-2,TRBV6-5,once,TRBD1
CSVPVVTNERGYTF,TGCAGCGTTCCCGTAGTGACCAATGAGCGTGGCTACACCTTC,TRBJ1-2,TRBV29-1,.,.
CASSVYRVDTQYF,TGTGCCAGCAGCGTCTACCGGGTAGATACGCAGTATTTT,TRBJ2-3,TRBV9,.,.
CASSSGYGRQNTEAFF,TGTGCCAGCAGCTCAGGCTACGGGCGGCAGAACACTGAAGCTTTCTTT,TRBJ1-1,TRBV7-9,.,.
CASSPRRGAGTGELFF,TGTGCCAGCTCACCACGGAGGGGCGCTGGCACCGGGGAGCTGTTTTTT,TRBJ2-2,TRBV18,.,.
CASSLGLGVSNEQFF,TGTGCCAGCAGCTTGGGTCTAGGGGTGAGCAATGAGCAGTTCTTC,TRBJ2-1,TRBV5-8,.,.
CASLRQADSYEQYF,TGTGCCAGCCTTAGACAGGCCGACTCCTACGAGCAGTACTTC,TRBJ2-7,TRBV6-5,.,.
CASSATAFYNEQFF,TGTGCCAGCAGCGCGACGGCTTTCTACAATGAGCAGTTCTTC,TRBJ2-1,TRBV9,few,.
CASSYGTATYEQYF,TGTGCCAGCAGCTACGGGACTGCAACCTACGAGCAGTACTTC,TRBJ2-7,TRBV5-6,.,.
CASSLASGRENIQYF,TGTGCCAGCAGCTTAGCTAGCGGGAGGGAAAACATTCAGTACTTC,TRBJ2-4,TRBV11-2,.,TRBD2
CASSLGGYSDEQFF,TGTGCCAGCAGTTTAGGAGGGTATTCGGATGAGCAGTTCTTC,TRBJ2-1,TRBV28,.,.
CASSEAPLGTGGRVTEAFF,TGTGCCAGCAGTGAAGCGCCCCTCGGGACAGGGGGCCGTGTGACTGAAGCTTTCTTT,TRBJ1-1,TRBV2,.,TRBD1
CASSQDNLSSYEQYF,TGTGCCAGCAGCCAGGATAACCTGAGCTCCTACGAGCAGTACTTC,TRBJ2-7,TRBV4-2,.,.
CASSPSDGNYGYTF,TGTGCCAGCAGCCCGTCGGACGGTAACTATGGCTACACCTTC,TRBJ1-2,TRBV7-3,.,.
CATSRDRSSGNTIYF,TGTGCCACCAGCAGAGATCGGAGCTCTGGAAACACCATATATTTT,TRBJ1-3,TRBV15,.,.
CASSHTGGAETQYF,TGTGCCAGCAGTCACACAGGGGGCGCAGAGACCCAGTACTTC,TRBJ2-5,TRBV27,.,TRBD1
CATSDSQGVNQPQHF,TGTGCCACCAGTGATTCACAGGGCGTCAATCAGCCCCAGCATTTT,TRBJ1-5,TRBV24-1,.,.
CATLDRITSGVSTDTQYF,TGTGCCACCCTCGACAGAATAACTAGCGGGGTGAGCACAGATACGCAGTATTTT,TRBJ2-3,TRBV28,.,TRBD2
CASSEGQGDEQFF,TGTGCCAGCAGCGAGGGACAGGGGGATGAGCAGTTCTTC,TRBJ2-1,TRBV7-3,.,TRBD1
CASSGIRDRTMNTEAFF,TGTGCCAGCAGTGGAATTCGGGACAGAACCATGAACACTGAAGCTTTCTTT,TRBJ1-1,TRBV2,few,TRBD1
CASSYRGQGENQPQHF,TGTGCCAGCAGTTACAGAGGACAGGGGGAGAATCAGCCCCAGCATTTT,TRBJ1-5,TRBV6-6,.,TRBD1
CASSLAGTSSYEQYF,TGTGCCAGCAGCTTAGCCGGGACTTCGTCCTACGAGCAGTACTTC,TRBJ2-7,TRBV7-3,.,.
CSVARLTTTEAFF,TGCAGCGTTGCTCGACTTACGACGACTGAAGCTTTCTTT,TRBJ1-1,TRBV29-1,.,.
CASSLTGQDYEQYF,TGTGCCAGCAGCTTGACCGGACAGGACTACGAGCAGTACTTC,TRBJ2-7,TRBV5-8,once,TRBD1
CASSFGLQATNEKLFF,TGTGCCAGCAGCTTTGGACTCCAGGCAACTAATGAAAAACTGTTTTTT,TRBJ1-4,TRBV7-6,.,.
CASSQGHQDTQYF,TGTGCCAGCAGCCAAGGGCACCAAGATACGCAGTATTTT,TRBJ2-3,TRBV3-1/TRBV3-2,few,.